The clone carrying this TCR beta chain was detected once. This entry comes from a study of blood T cell repertoires in COVID-19. Overall study context: Samples taken during acute and convalescent COVID-19 were collected in the United States, Italy and Spain. The analysed material was cDNA or gDNA that came from T cells, B-cell-depleted T cells, or PBMCs.

In the original analysis: Nucleated cell number was recorded as an estimate derived from reference gene primer amplification. Clones were read by immunoSEQ multiplex PCR, and TCRdb kept only the in-frame ones, dropping some. Clone size and V and J calls were adopted from that table, with D and trimming inferred from the DNA. The sample has some 99,000 clones, around 90% seen once. CDR3 size: 14 residues. Germline V CDR1 and CDR2: MNHNY, SVGAGI (reference sequence). Trimming stripped 10 bases from V and 4 bases from J, with 17 bases between. The chain recombines TRBV6-6 with TRBJ2-1; TRBD1 might be the D (6 bases). The sample was peripheral blood. This sequence originates from a human donor in a cohort sampled during active COVID-19. This chain's CDR3 is CATEPGTLYNEQFF. The DNA of the CDR3 is TGTGCCACCGAACCCGGGACACTTTACAATGAGCAGTTCTTC.